One sample yielded the 16 T cell receptor beta chains listed below, sequenced in a study of blood T cell repertoires in COVID-19 (dated by TCRdb to the early 2020s). Library preparation was by the immunoSEQ multiplex PCR assay. TCRdb limited this immuneACCESS table to in-frame rearrangements with V and J called. A share of clones is missing; checked studies link under half to unresolved V genes, and the rest is unexplained. In this sample the table shows fewer than 500,000 clones, more than 80% of which occur a single time. The ten largest make up 0.9% to 1.2% of the sample. Sequencing was done on a sample of PBMCs or T cells enriched from blood (not recorded which). Source of these receptors: a man younger than 40 who had recovered from COVID-19.

DNA for the CDR3: TGTGCCAGCAGCTTAGAGGCAGTCTACAATGAGCAGTTCTTC. This encodes CASSLEAVYNEQFF. The V and J genes are TRBV11-2 and TRBJ2-1; D remains unclear. This CDR3 comprises 14 residues. Germline CDR1 reads SGHAT; CDR2 reads FQNNGV. Trimming shortened V by 0 bases and J by 3 bases, and 6 bases separated the two germline ends.

The chain recombines TRBV11-2 with TRBJ2-5; TRBD2 agrees at 7 bases. J gave up 2 bases and V 3 bases, and 3 bases lay outside the gene matches. The CDR3 is 14 amino acids. Germline values: CDR1 SGHAT, CDR2 FQNNGV. CDR3 residues: CASSFPGGQETQYF. CDR3 coding DNA: TGTGCCAGCAGCTTTCCGGGAGGACAAGAGACCCAGTACTTC.

This clone appeared a single time. The CDR3 DNA follows: TGTGCCAGCAGCCAAGGGACAGGGTTGTTCGAGACCCAGTACTTC. It specifies CASSQGTGLFETQYF. The chain employs TRBV3-1 (or the pseudogene TRBV3-2) and TRBJ2-5; 8 positions match TRBD1. Germline V gene sequence: CDR1 LGHDT, CDR2 YNNKEL (reference sequence). The CDR3 length is 15 residues. The V gene end was trimmed by 1 base and the J gene end by 5 bases; junction bases not matched to a gene: 6.

The chain combines TRBV28 with TRBJ1-3, with D uncertain. The CDR3 is made up of 14 amino acids. V gave up 6 bases and J gave up 4 bases, with 13 bases separating them. Germline V gene data show CDR1 as MDHEN and CDR2 as SYDVKM. The CDR3 is CASSLAPRGNTIYF. CDR3 nucleotides: TGTGCCAGCAGCTTAGCGCCGAGAGGAAACACCATATATTTT.

This chain uses TRBV9 with TRBJ1-5, with D possibly being TRBD1 (5 bases). Germline CDR1 is SGDLS and CDR2 is YYNGEE. This CDR3 contains 15 residues. V lost 0 bases and J 5 bases, leaving 12 bases between the germline ends. This CDR3 reads CASSVGGREDQPQHF. In DNA, the CDR3 is TGTGCCAGCAGCGTAGGGGGACGGGAGGATCAGCCCCAGCATTTT. The whole variable domain, filled in from reference TRBV9 and TRBJ1-5, reads DSGVTQTPKHLITATGQRVTLRCSPRSGDLSVYWYQQSLDQGLQFLIQYYNGEERAKGNILERFSAQQFPDLHSELNLSSLELGDSALYFCASSVGGREDQPQHFGDGTRLSIL.

V and J are TRBV19 and TRBJ2-4; TRBD2 agrees at 11 bases. The CDR3 runs 16 residues. V trimming: 5 bases; J trimming: 7 bases; junction bases outside the gene matches: 10. The germline CDR1 and CDR2 sequences are LNHDA and SQIVND (reference sequence). The CDR3 sequence: CASSSQPLAGANIQYF. Written as DNA, the CDR3 is TGTGCCAGTAGTTCCCAACCACTAGCGGGAGCGAACATTCAGTACTTC.

This chain uses TRBV5-1 with TRBJ1-5, with a possible D match to TRBD1 (5 bases). CDR3 size: 15 residues. CDR1 is SGHRS, CDR2 YFSETQ, per germline. The V gene lost 5 bases and the J gene lost 1 base, with 13 bases spanning the gap. DNA of the CDR3: TGCGCCAGCAGTCCGTCCGGACAAAGCAATCAGCCCCAGCATTTT. Translation: CASSPSGQSNQPQHF.

The chain is built from TRBV2 and TRBJ2-1, with TRBD2 matching over 7 bases. Germline V gene lookup returns CDR1 SNHLY and CDR2 FYNNEI. The CDR3 length is 15 residues. The ends lost 1 base at V and 4 bases at J; junction bases unmatched: 4. The CDR3 sequence: CASSEGGSFYNEQFF. CDR3 bases: TGTGCCAGCAGTGAAGGCGGGAGTTTTTACAATGAGCAGTTCTTC.

The V call is TRBV29-1, the J call TRBJ1-6; tentative D call: TRBD1 (6 bases). This CDR3 is 12 amino acids long. Germline V CDR1 and CDR2: SQVTM, ANQGSEA. V lost 4 bases, J lost 8 bases, and 9 bases lay in between. The CDR3 protein is CSVVQGDSPLHF. CDR3 in DNA: TGCAGCGTTGTACAGGGAGATTCACCCCTCCACTTT.

This sequence joins TRBV7-2 and TRBJ2-1; 8 bases are a match to TRBD1. The V gene's germline CDR1 is SGHTA and CDR2 FQGNSA. This CDR3 has 13 amino acids. V was clipped by 4 bases and J by 5 bases; unmatched bases: 1. Written as DNA, the CDR3 is TGTGCCAGCAGCTCAGGGGGCCACAATGAGCAGTTCTTC. Its protein product is CASSSGGHNEQFF.

The V call is TRBV13, the J call TRBJ2-7; D is possibly TRBD2 (5 bases). The CDR3 is 14 residues long. Germline-derived CDR1 and CDR2 are PRHDT and FYEKMQ (reference sequence). V was cut by 5 bases and J by 2 bases, with 13 bases left in between. The CDR3 coding sequence is TGTGCCAGCAGCGCGGCTAGCAGAGCCTACGAGCAGTACTTC. It codes for CASSAASRAYEQYF.

V and J are TRBV6-6 and TRBJ2-7; 9 nucleotides match TRBD1. The CDR3 covers 14 residues. V dropped 7 bases and J dropped 6; count of bases not matched to a gene: 10. Germline CDR1 MNHNY, CDR2 SVGAGI (reference sequence). The CDR3 nucleotides read TGTGCCAGCAAACCGGGACAGGGTACGCCCGAGCAGTACTTC. It is translated as CASKPGQGTPEQYF.

The CDR3: CASSRGVTGELFF. The CDR3 coding sequence is TGTGCCAGCAGTCGAGGAGTCACCGGGGAGCTGTTTTTT. V is TRBV28 and J is TRBJ2-2, with D unresolved. The CDR3 totals 13 residues. Trimming left V 5 bases short and J 4 bases short, with 8 bases between. CDR1 MDHEN and CDR2 SYDVKM come from the germline V gene.

This sequence joins TRBV28 and TRBJ1-1, with D unresolved. Trimming stripped 6 bases from V and 1 base from J, with 6 bases between. There are 12 residues in the CDR3. Germline V gives CDR1 MDHEN, CDR2 SYDVKM. DNA of the CDR3: TGTGCCAGCAGGGCATCGAACACTGAAGCTTTCTTT. Translated: CASRASNTEAFF.

In its sample, this clone was seen once. This chain connects TRBV6-4 to TRBJ2-1, with 7 bases lining up with TRBD1. V lost 0 bases to trimming and J lost 3 bases; unmatched junction nucleotides: 8. The germline V gene encodes CDR1 MRHNA and CDR2 SNTAGT. The CDR3 runs 17 residues. The CDR3 sequence: CASSDSYTGAFYNEQFF. CDR3 DNA sequence: TGTGCCAGCAGTGACTCGTATACAGGGGCTTTCTACAATGAGCAGTTCTTC.

Remarks on this clone: Germline and junction disagree at one end, which may indicate a read error. The chain is built from TRBV2 and TRBJ2-1; 10 nucleotides line up with TRBD2. The germline CDR1 and CDR2 sequences are SNHLY and FYNNEI. The CDR3 is 12 amino acids. The CDR3 sequence: CASSILAGGGIF. The CDR3 DNA sequence: TGTGCCAGCAGTATATTAGCGGGAGGAGGGATCTTC.